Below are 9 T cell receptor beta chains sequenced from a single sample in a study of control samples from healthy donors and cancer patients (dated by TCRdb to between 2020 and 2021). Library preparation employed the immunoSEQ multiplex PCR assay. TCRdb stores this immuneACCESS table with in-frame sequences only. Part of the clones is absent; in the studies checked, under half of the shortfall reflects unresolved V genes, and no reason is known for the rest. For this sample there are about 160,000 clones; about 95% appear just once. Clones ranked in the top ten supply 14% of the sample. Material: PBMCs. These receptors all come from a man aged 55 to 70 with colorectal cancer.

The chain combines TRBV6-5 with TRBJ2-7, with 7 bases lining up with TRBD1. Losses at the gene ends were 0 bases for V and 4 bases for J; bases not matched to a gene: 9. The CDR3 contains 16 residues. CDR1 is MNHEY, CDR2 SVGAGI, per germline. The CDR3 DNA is TGTGCCAGCAGTTACTCCGGGGCAGGGGGTTTTTACGAGCAGTACTTC. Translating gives CASSYSGAGGFYEQYF.

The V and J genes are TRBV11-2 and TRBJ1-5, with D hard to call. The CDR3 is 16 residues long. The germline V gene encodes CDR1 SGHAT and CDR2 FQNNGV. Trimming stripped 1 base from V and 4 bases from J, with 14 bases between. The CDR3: CASSLGQAGGNQPQHF. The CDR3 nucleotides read TGTGCCAGCAGCTTAGGGCAGGCAGGAGGGAATCAGCCCCAGCATTTT.

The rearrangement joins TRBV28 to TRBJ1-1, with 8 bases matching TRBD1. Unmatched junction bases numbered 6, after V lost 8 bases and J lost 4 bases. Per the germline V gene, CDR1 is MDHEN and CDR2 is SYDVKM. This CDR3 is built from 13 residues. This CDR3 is CASRSGQATEAFF. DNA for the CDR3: TGTGCCAGCCGGTCGGGACAGGCCACTGAAGCTTTCTTT.

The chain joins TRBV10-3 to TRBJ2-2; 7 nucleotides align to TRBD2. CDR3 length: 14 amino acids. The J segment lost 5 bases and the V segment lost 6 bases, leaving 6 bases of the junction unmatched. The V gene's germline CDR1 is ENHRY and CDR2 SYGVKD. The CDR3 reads CAIRSGEGTGELFF. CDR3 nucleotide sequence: TGTGCCATCAGGAGCGGGGAGGGGACCGGGGAGCTGTTTTTT.

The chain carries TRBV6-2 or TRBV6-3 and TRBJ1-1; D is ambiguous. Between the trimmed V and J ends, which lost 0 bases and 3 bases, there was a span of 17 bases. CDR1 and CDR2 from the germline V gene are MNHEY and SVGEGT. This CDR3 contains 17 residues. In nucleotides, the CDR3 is TGTGCCAGCAGTTACTCACCTAAGGACTTAGGCCACACTGAAGCTTTCTTT. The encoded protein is CASSYSPKDLGHTEAFF.

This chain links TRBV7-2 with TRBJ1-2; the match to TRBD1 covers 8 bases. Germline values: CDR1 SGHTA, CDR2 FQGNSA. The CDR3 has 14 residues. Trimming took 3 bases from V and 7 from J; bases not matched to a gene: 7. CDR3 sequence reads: CASSLGQGAGGYTF. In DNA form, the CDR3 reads TGTGCCAGCAGCTTGGGGCAGGGGGCTGGTGGCTACACCTTC. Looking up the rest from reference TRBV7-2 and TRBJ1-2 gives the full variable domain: GAGVSQSPSNKVTEKGKDVELRCDPISGHTALYWYRQSLGQGLEFLIYFQGNSAPDKSGLPSDRFSAERTGGSVSTLTIQRTQQEDSAVYLCASSLGQGAGGYTFGSGTRLTVV.

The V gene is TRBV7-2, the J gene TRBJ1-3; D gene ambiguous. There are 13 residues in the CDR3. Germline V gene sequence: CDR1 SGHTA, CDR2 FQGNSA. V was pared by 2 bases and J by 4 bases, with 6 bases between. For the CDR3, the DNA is TGTGCCAGCAGCTTATGGGGAGGAAACACCATATATTTT. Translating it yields CASSLWGGNTIYF.

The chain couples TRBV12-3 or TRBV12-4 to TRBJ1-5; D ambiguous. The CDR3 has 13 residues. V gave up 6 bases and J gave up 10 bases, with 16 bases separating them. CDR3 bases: TGTGCCAGCAGCCCGGGCGAGCGGGGACCCCAGCATTTT. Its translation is CASSPGERGPQHF.

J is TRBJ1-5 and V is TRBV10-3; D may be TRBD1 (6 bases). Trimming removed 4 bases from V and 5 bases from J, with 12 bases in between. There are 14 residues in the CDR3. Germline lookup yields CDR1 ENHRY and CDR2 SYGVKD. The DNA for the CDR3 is TGTGCCATCAGTGCAGGACAGTACTATCAGCCCCAGCATTTT. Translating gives CAISAGQYYQPQHF.